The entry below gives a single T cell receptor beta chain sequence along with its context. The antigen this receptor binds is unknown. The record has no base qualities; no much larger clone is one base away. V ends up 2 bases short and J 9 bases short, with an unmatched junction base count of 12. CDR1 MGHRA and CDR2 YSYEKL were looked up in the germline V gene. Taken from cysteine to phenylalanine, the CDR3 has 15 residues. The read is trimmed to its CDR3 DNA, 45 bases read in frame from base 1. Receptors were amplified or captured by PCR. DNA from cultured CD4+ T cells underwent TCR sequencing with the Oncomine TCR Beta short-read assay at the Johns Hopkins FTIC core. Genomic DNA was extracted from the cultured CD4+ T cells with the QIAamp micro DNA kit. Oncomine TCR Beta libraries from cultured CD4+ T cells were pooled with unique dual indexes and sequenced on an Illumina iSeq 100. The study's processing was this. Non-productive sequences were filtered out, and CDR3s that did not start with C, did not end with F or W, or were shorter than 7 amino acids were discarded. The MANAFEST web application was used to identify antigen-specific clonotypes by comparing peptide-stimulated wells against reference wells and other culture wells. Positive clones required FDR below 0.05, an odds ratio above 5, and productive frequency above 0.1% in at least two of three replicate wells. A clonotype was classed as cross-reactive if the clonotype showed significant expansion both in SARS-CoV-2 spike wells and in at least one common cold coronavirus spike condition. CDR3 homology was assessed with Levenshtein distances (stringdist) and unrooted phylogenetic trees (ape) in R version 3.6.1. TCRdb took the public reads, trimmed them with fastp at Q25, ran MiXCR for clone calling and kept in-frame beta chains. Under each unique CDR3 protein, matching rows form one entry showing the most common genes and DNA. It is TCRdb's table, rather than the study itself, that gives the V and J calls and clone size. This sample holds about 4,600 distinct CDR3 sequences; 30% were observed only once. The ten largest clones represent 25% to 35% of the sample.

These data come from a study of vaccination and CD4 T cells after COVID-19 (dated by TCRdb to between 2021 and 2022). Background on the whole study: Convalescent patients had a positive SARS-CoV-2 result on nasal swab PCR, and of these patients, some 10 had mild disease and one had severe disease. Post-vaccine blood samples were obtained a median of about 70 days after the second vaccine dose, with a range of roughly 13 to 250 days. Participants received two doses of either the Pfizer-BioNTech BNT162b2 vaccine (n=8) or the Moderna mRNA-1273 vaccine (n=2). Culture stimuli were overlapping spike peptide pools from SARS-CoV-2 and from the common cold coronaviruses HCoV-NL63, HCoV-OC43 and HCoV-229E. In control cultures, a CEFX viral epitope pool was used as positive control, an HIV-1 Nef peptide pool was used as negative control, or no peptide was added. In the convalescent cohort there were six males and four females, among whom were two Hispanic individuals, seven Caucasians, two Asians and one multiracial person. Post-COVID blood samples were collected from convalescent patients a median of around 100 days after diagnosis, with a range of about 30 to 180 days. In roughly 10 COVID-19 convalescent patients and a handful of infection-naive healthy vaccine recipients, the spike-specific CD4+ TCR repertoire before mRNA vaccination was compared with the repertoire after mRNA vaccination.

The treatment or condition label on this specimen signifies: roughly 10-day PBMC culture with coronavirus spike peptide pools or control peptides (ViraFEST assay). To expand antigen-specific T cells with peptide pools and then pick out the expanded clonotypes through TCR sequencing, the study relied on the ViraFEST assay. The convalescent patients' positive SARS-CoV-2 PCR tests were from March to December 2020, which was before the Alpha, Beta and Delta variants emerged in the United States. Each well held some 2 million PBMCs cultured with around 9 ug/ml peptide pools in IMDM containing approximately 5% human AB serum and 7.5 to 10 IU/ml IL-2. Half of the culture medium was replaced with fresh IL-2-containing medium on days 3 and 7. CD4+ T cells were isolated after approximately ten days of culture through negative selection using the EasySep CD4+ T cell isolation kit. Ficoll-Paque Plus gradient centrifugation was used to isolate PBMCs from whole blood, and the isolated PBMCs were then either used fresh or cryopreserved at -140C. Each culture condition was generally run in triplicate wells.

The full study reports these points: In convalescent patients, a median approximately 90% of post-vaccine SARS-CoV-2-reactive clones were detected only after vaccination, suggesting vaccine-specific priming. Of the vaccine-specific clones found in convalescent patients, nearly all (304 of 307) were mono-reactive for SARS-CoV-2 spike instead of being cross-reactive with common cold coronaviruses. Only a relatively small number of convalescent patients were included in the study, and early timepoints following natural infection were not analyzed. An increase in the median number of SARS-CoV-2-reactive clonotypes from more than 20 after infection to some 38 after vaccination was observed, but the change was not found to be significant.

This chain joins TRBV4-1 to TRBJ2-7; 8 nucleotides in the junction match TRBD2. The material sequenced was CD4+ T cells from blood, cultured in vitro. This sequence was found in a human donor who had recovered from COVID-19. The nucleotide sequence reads TGCGCCAGCAGCCAACGGCCGGGACTAGATTTGTGGCAGTACTTC. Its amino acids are CASSQRPGLDLWQYF.